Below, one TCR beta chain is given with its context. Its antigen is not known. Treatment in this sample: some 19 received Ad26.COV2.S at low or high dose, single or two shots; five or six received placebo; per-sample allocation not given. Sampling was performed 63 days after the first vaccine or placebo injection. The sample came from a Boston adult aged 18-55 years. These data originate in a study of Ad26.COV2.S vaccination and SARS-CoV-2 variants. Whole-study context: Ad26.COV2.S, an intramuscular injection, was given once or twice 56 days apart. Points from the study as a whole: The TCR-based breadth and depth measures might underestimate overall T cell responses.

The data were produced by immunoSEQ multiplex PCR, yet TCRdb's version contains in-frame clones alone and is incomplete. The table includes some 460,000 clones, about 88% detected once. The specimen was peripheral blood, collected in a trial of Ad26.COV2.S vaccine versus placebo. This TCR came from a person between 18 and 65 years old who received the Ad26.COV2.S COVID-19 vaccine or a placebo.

CDR3 sequence (DNA): TGTGCCAGTAGCAGGGACAGTGGATGGTATGGCTACACCTTC. It yields the protein CASSRDSGWYGYTF. The genes are TRBV19 and TRBJ1-2; 7 bases align to TRBD1. The CDR3 loop spans 14 amino acids. CDR1 and CDR2 from the germline V gene are LNHDA and SQIVND (reference sequence). Germline trimming cut 6 bases from V and 5 bases from J; bases unmatched to any gene: 9.